The next 26 T cell receptor beta chains were all read from a single sample in a study of lymphopenia after photon versus proton radiotherapy. Clones were read by immunoSEQ multiplex PCR, and TCRdb kept only the in-frame ones, dropping some. Here the sample spans 15,000 to 20,000 clones, 70% to 90% being singletons. Sample: peripheral blood, taken from a patient treated with proton-based radiotherapy. The source is a man between 65 and 79 years old with pancreatic cancer.

The chain recombines TRBV14 with TRBJ2-1; 9 bases are a match to TRBD1. Germline V gene lookup returns CDR1 SGHDN and CDR2 FVKESK. V dropped 3 bases and J dropped 7; count of bases not matched to a gene: 16. CDR3 size: 18 residues. CDR3: CASSQEGTGWWSLNEQFF. The DNA for the CDR3 is TGTGCCAGCAGCCAGGAGGGGACAGGGTGGTGGAGCCTAAATGAGCAGTTCTTC.

This clone was detected only once. The V gene is TRBV4-1, the J gene TRBJ1-1; no reliable D call. CDR3 length: 13 residues. The V gene's germline CDR1 is MGHRA and CDR2 YSYEKL. Trimming removed 4 bases from V and 1 base from J, with 7 bases in between. Here the CDR3 reads CASSLTENTEAFF. CDR3 DNA: TGCGCCAGCAGCCTTACAGAGAACACTGAAGCTTTCTTT.

This clone is a singleton in its sample. The chain couples TRBV30 to TRBJ1-2; D is ambiguous. V was cut by 1 base and J by 4 bases, with 4 bases left in between. The CDR3 runs to 11 residues. CDR1 is GTSNPN and CDR2 is SVGIG in the germline V gene (reference sequence). The CDR3 here is CAWSGGYGYTF. CDR3 sequence (DNA): TGTGCCTGGAGTGGAGGCTATGGCTACACCTTC.

This CDR3 is CAWSGIEADTQYF. The DNA for the CDR3 is TGTGCCTGGTCTGGTATTGAGGCGGATACGCAGTATTTT. This chain connects TRBV30 to TRBJ2-3; D is unclear. The CDR3 loop spans 13 amino acids. The V end was cut by 5 bases, the J end by 6 bases, with 15 bases between. From germline, CDR1 is GTSNPN and CDR2 SVGIG (reference sequence).

J is TRBJ1-1 and V is TRBV5-1, with a possible D match to TRBD1 (6 bases). Looked up from germline, CDR1 is SGHRS and CDR2 is YFSETQ. V was pared by 0 bases and J by 3 bases, with 18 bases between. The CDR3 length is 17 residues. The CDR3 here is CASSLGGTGRRDTEAFF. As DNA, the CDR3 is TGCGCCAGCAGCTTGGGGGGAACAGGGCGGCGGGACACTGAAGCTTTCTTT. Full variable domain (remainder filled in from reference TRBV5-1 and TRBJ1-1): KAGVTQTPRYLIKTRGQQVTLSCSPISGHRSVSWYQQTPGQGLQFLFEYFSETQRNKGNFPGRFSGRQFSNSRSEMNVSTLELGDSALYLCASSLGGTGRRDTEAFFGQGTRLTVV.

The rearrangement uses TRBV7-3 and TRBJ1-6; D is unclear. The germline V and J ends were trimmed by 3 bases and 6 bases, with 6 bases remaining between them. The germline V gene has CDR1 SGHTA and CDR2 FQGTGA. This CDR3 region has 13 residues. CDR3: CASSFAVNSPLHF. Here the CDR3 DNA reads TGTGCCAGCAGCTTCGCAGTTAATTCACCCCTCCACTTT.

This chain joins TRBV29-1 and TRBJ2-5, with D uncertain. V dropped 4 bases and J dropped 9 bases, with 15 bases sitting between them. The CDR3 loop spans 12 amino acids. CDR1 and CDR2 (germline): SQVTM, ANQGSEA. The CDR3 sequence is CSVVFLQPSQYF. Written as DNA, the CDR3 is TGCAGCGTTGTCTTCCTGCAACCGTCCCAGTACTTC.

The chain uses TRBV11-2 and TRBJ2-7, with unresolved D. Germline CDR1 and CDR2: SGHAT and FQNNGV. Trimming took 0 bases from V and 0 from J, leaving 9 bases between them. This CDR3 comprises 15 residues. CDR3 region: CASSLEVGSSYEQYF. The CDR3 DNA sequence: TGTGCCAGCAGCTTAGAAGTCGGTAGCTCCTACGAGCAGTACTTC.

The chain has TRBV9 and TRBJ1-4; 11 bases fit TRBD1. This CDR3 has 17 amino acids. V lost 3 bases to trimming and J lost 3 bases; unmatched junction nucleotides: 7. Germline CDR1 reads SGDLS; CDR2 reads YYNGEE. The DNA for the CDR3 is TGTGCCAGCAGCGGATGGGACAGGGGGATATCTAATGAAAAACTGTTTTTT. Its protein is CASSGWDRGISNEKLFF.

CDR3 loop: CASRSEGPLNYGYTF. The CDR3 DNA follows: TGCGCCAGCCGAAGTGAGGGGCCCCTGAACTATGGCTACACCTTC. V is TRBV10-2 and J is TRBJ1-2, with D maybe TRBD1 (5 bases). The CDR3 sequence is 15 residues long. The germline CDR1 and CDR2 sequences are WSHSY and SAAADI. Trimming removed 8 bases at V and 2 bases at J, with 18 bases between.

CDR3 DNA: TGCGCCAGCAGCCAACCAGGGATTAGAGACACCATATATTTT. Translated, it gives CASSQPGIRDTIYF. The chain joins TRBV4-1 to TRBJ1-3; D may be TRBD1 (5 bases). Between the trimmed V and J ends, which lost 2 bases and 8 bases, there was a span of 13 bases. This CDR3 is built from 14 residues. Germline V CDR1 and CDR2: MGHRA, YSYEKL.

The chain recombines TRBV4-1 with TRBJ2-6; no definite D call. CDR3 size: 17 residues. The germline gives CDR1 MGHRA, CDR2 YSYEKL. The ends were cut back, 0 bases at V and 0 bases at J, with 9 bases in the middle. The CDR3 bases are TGCGCCAGCAGCCAAGAAGGCCTGAACTCTGGGGCCAACGTCCTGACTTTC. Translated, it gives CASSQEGLNSGANVLTF.

CDR3 nucleotide sequence: TGTGCCAGCAGCCCGGACAACAGGTCCTACGAGCAGTACTTC. Translating it yields CASSPDNRSYEQYF. The rearrangement uses TRBV21-1 and TRBJ2-7; TRBD1 was called by the table and not checked on the DNA. TRBV21-1 is shown as a pseudogene. The CDR3 is 14 amino acids.

CDR3 bases: TGTGCCAGCACAAAAGGGAGGGTAGTAAATCAGCCCCAGCATTTT. Amino acid sequence: CASTKGRVVNQPQHF. The chain is built from TRBV5-6 and TRBJ1-5; D is unclear. CDR3 length: 15 residues. Per germline, CDR1 SGHDT and CDR2 YYEEEE. The germline V and J ends were trimmed by 6 bases and 4 bases, with 17 bases remaining between them.

The chain has TRBV5-5 and TRBJ1-5; 7 positions agree with TRBD1. The CDR3 has 16 residues. Trimming cost V 1 base and J 4 bases; bases outside gene matches: 8. The V gene's germline CDR1 is SGHKS and CDR2 YYEKEE (reference sequence). The chain's CDR3 is CASSLIGTVMNQPQHF. In DNA, the CDR3 is TGTGCCAGCAGCTTGATCGGGACAGTGATGAATCAGCCCCAGCATTTT.

This clone appeared a single time. This rearrangement joins TRBV5-1 to TRBJ1-2; D not resolved. The V gene's germline CDR1 is SGHRS and CDR2 YFSETQ. Trimming pared 0 bases from V and 5 bases from J, leaving 8 bases between. There are 13 residues in the CDR3. CDR3 DNA: TGCGCCAGCAGCTTGGACGGGGAGTATGGCTACACCTTC. Its translation is CASSLDGEYGYTF.

V gene TRBV25-1 combines with J gene TRBJ2-7, with D perhaps TRBD2 (6 bases). This CDR3 has 15 amino acids. Per germline, CDR1 MGHDK and CDR2 SYGVNS. The ends were cut back, 3 bases at V and 5 bases at J, with 17 bases in the middle. The CDR3 loop is CASSEDLGGRNEQYF. The CDR3 nucleotides read TGTGCCAGCAGTGAGGACCTTGGGGGGAGGAACGAGCAGTACTTC.

The V and J genes are TRBV5-1 and TRBJ2-7; D not resolved. With 0 bases removed from V and 5 bases from J, the gap between germline ends came to 6 bases. CDR1 is SGHRS, CDR2 YFSETQ, per germline. The CDR3 has 12 amino acids. CDR3 coding DNA: TGCGCCAGCAGCTTGGACTGGGACGAGCAGTACTTC. Translation: CASSLDWDEQYF. Full variable domain (outside the CDR3, taken from reference TRBV5-1 and TRBJ2-7): KAGVTQTPRYLIKTRGQQVTLSCSPISGHRSVSWYQQTPGQGLQFLFEYFSETQRNKGNFPGRFSGRQFSNSRSEMNVSTLELGDSALYLCASSLDWDEQYFGPGTRLTVT.

The chain links TRBV14 to TRBJ2-7; weak D call: TRBD1 (6 bases). The CDR3 has 13 residues. Per germline, CDR1 SGHDN and CDR2 FVKESK. V was pared by 0 bases and J by 10 bases, with 13 bases between. CDR3 amino acids: CASSQDRYRAQYF. Here the CDR3 DNA reads TGTGCCAGCAGCCAAGATCGATACAGGGCCCAGTACTTC.

The chain has TRBV5-1 and TRBJ1-1; unclear D gene. The length of the CDR3 is 14 residues. V was pared by 0 bases and J by 0 bases, with 6 bases between. Germline assignment: CDR1 SGHRS and CDR2 YFSETQ. This CDR3 reads CASSLDAVNTEAFF. CDR3 nucleotide sequence: TGCGCCAGCAGCTTGGATGCAGTGAACACTGAAGCTTTCTTT.

The rearrangement uses TRBV13 and TRBJ2-1; D not certain. The CDR3 has 12 residues. The germline V gene encodes CDR1 PRHDT and CDR2 FYEKMQ (reference sequence). V lost 3 bases to trimming and J lost 9 bases, with 9 bases between them. The CDR3 nucleotides are TGTGCCAGCAGCTTCGAGTCCAGTGAGCAGTTCTTC. Translating gives CASSFESSEQFF.

The chain has TRBV10-2 and TRBJ2-1; TRBD2 aligns across 10 bases. The V gene end was trimmed by 3 bases and the J gene end by 4 bases; junction bases not matched to a gene: 12. Germline loops: CDR1 WSHSY, CDR2 SAAADI. The CDR3 has 18 residues. The CDR3 nucleotides read TGCGCCAGCAGTGACCCCCCGGGGCTAGCGGGAGCATACAATGAGCAGTTCTTC. The encoded protein is CASSDPPGLAGAYNEQFF.

This chain joins TRBV5-5 and TRBJ2-2, with TRBD1 matching 12 bases. With V trimmed by 0 bases and J by 8 bases, 5 bases remained unmatched. Germline lookup yields CDR1 SGHKS and CDR2 YYEKEE (reference sequence). This CDR3 is 16 amino acids long. For the CDR3, the DNA is TGTGCCAGCAGCTTGGGACCGGGACAGGGGGCGGGGGAGCTGTTTTTT. Its translation is CASSLGPGQGAGELFF. The variable domain in full, completed from reference TRBV5-5 and TRBJ2-2, reads DAGVTQSPTHLIKTRGQQVTLRCSPISGHKSVSWYQQVLGQGPQFIFQYYEKEERGRGNFPDRFSARQFPNYSSELNVNALLLGDSALYLCASSLGPGQGAGELFFGEGSRLTVL.

The chain carries TRBV5-4 and TRBJ2-3; TRBD2 is a possible D gene (5 bases). Looked up from germline, CDR1 is SGHNT and CDR2 is YYREEE (reference sequence). Trimming stripped 4 bases from V and 0 bases from J, with 12 bases between. The CDR3 extends over 15 amino acids. The CDR3 nucleotides are TGTGCCAGCAGCCCCGGTAGCGCGAGCACAGATACGCAGTATTTT. It translates to CASSPGSASTDTQYF.

The chain employs TRBV6-5 and TRBJ1-1; TRBD1 might be the D (6 bases). This CDR3 comprises 15 residues. Deletions cut 1 base from V and 0 bases from J, with 9 bases between. Germline V gives CDR1 MNHEY, CDR2 SVGAGI. CDR3 protein: CASSYFGQMNTEAFF. The CDR3, as DNA: TGTGCCAGCAGTTACTTCGGACAGATGAACACTGAAGCTTTCTTT.

The chain is built from TRBV7-3 and TRBJ2-1; D gene unclear. This CDR3 has 13 amino acids. Trimming took off 5 bases at V and 6 bases at J, with 11 bases between the two ends. CDR1 and CDR2 from the germline V gene are SGHTA and FQGTGA. CDR3 nucleotide sequence: TGTGCCAGCAGCACCCCGGCCCGCAATGAGCAGTTCTTC. This encodes CASSTPARNEQFF. Filled out from reference TRBV7-3 and TRBJ2-1, the complete variable domain reads GAGVSQTPSNKVTEKGKYVELRCDPISGHTALYWYRQSLGQGPEFLIYFQGTGAADDSGLPNDRFFAVRPEGSVSTLKIQRTERGDSAVYLCASSTPARNEQFFGPGTRLTVL.